Presented here are 28 T cell receptor beta chains from one specimen sequenced in a study of memory CD4+ T cells and cytomegalovirus serostatus. Clones were read by immunoSEQ multiplex PCR, and TCRdb kept only the in-frame ones, dropping some. This table has under 50,000 clones, 60% to 80% appearing once. Single viable CD3+CD4+CD8-CD45RO+ cells were sorted as the memory CD4+ T cells. Sequencing was carried out using memory CD4+ T cells from blood. Receptors originate from an adult in good health and CMV-seronegative.

The chain uses TRBV2 and TRBJ2-1, with D possibly being TRBD2 (6 bases). Trimming removed 6 bases from V and 4 bases from J, with 19 bases in between. This CDR3 has 16 residues. Per the germline V gene, CDR1 is SNHLY and CDR2 is FYNNEI. CDR3 bases: TGTGCCAGCAGGGGGGGTCGCGGGACGAGATACAATGAGCAGTTCTTC. Protein: CASRGGRGTRYNEQFF. The complete variable domain, with remaining parts taken from reference TRBV2 and TRBJ2-1, reads EPEVTQTPSHQVTQMGQEVILRCVPISNHLYFYWYRQILGQKVEFLVSFYNNEISEKSEIFDDQFSVERPDGSNFTLKIRSTKLEDSAMYFCASRGGRGTRYNEQFFGPGTRLTVL.

The V gene is TRBV11-2, the J gene TRBJ1-1; 8 bases are a match to TRBD1. The CDR3 runs to 14 residues. Trimming at V came to 5 bases and at J to 10 bases, leaving 12 bases not matched to a gene. Germline values: CDR1 SGHAT, CDR2 FQNNGV. The CDR3 loop reads CASSLGTGVGRAFF. The CDR3 DNA follows: TGTGCCAGCAGCCTCGGGACAGGAGTTGGTCGAGCTTTCTTT. Based on the CDR3 plus reference TRBV11-2 and TRBJ1-1, the full variable domain is EAGVAQSPRYKIIEKRQSVAFWCNPISGHATLYWYQQILGQGPKLLIQFQNNGVVDDSQLPKDRFSAERLKGVDSTLKIQPAKLEDSAVYLCASSLGTGVGRAFFGQGTRLTVV.

This chain uses TRBV4-3 with TRBJ1-4, with 10 bases identical to TRBD1. V was pared by 4 bases and J by 4 bases, with 3 bases of the junction left unmatched. From germline, CDR1 is LGHNA and CDR2 YSLEER. The CDR3 consists of 15 residues. Written as DNA, the CDR3 is TGCGCCAGCAGCCGACAGGGGGCCCGTAATGAAAAACTGTTTTTT. It encodes CASSRQGARNEKLFF.

The gene calls are TRBV6-1 and TRBJ1-1; D unresolved. The V gene lost 3 bases and the J gene lost 4 bases, with 9 bases spanning the gap. The CDR3 is made up of 13 amino acids. Germline V gene sequence: CDR1 MNHNS, CDR2 SASEGT. CDR3 protein: CASSDAAGTEAFF. Here the CDR3 DNA reads TGTGCCAGCAGTGACGCGGCGGGCACTGAAGCTTTCTTT.

This clone came up once. The chain's CDR3 is CASSFGGNSPLHF. CDR3 DNA sequence: TGTGCCAGCAGCTTTGGGGGGAACTCACCCCTCCACTTT. V gene TRBV11-2 combines with J gene TRBJ1-6, with D perhaps matching TRBD1 (5 bases). Germline V gene lookup returns CDR1 SGHAT and CDR2 FQNNGV. The V end lost 3 bases, the J end lost 10 bases, and 10 bases lay between the germline ends. The CDR3 length is 13 residues.

V usage is TRBV5-8 and J usage is TRBJ2-3; D call uncertain. V was pared by 3 bases and J by 10 bases, with 9 bases between. This CDR3 comprises 11 residues. Germline V gives CDR1 SGHTS, CDR2 YDEGEE. CDR3 DNA: TGTGCCAGCAGCTCCTCTGTTGCGCAGTATTTT. Its translation is CASSSSVAQYF. Together with reference TRBV5-8 and TRBJ2-3, the CDR3 gives the full variable domain: EAGVTQSPTHLIKTRGQQATLRCSPISGHTSVYWYQQALGLGLQFLLWYDEGEERNRGNFPPRFSGRQFPNYSSELNVNALELEDSALYLCASSSSVAQYFGPGTRLTVL.

V gene TRBV7-2 combines with J gene TRBJ2-7; D tentatively reads TRBD1 or TRBD2 (6 bases each). V shed 5 bases and J shed 6 bases, with 20 bases lying between them. The CDR3 runs to 15 residues. Germline V lookup: CDR1 SGHTA, CDR2 FQGNSA. The CDR3 nucleotides are TGTGCCAGCAGCCCCCGTGGGGGGCCGGGGACCGAGCAGTACTTC. It encodes CASSPRGGPGTEQYF.

The rearrangement links TRBV7-3 to TRBJ2-5; D is unclear. CDR1 and CDR2 from the germline V gene are SGHTA and FQGTGA. This CDR3 spans 13 amino acids. V was trimmed by 2 bases and J by 5 bases, leaving 9 bases between them. The CDR3 DNA follows: TGTGCCAGCAGCTTAGGAGTGGGGGAGACCCAGTACTTC. Its translation: CASSLGVGETQYF.

The V and J genes are TRBV5-3 and TRBJ1-3; no definite D call. TRBV5-3 is designated an ORF whose function remains uncertain. The V end lost 4 bases, the J end lost 0 bases, and 11 bases lay between the germline ends. The CDR3 is 15 residues long. Written as DNA, the CDR3 is TGTGCCAGAAGCACCGACGGCTACTCTGGAAACACCATATATTTT. Its protein is CARSTDGYSGNTIYF.

The chain's CDR3 is CAWRRTVQETQYF. The CDR3 DNA follows: TGTGCCTGGAGACGGACTGTGCAAGAGACCCAGTACTTC. J is TRBJ2-5 and V is TRBV30, with D tentatively TRBD2 (5 bases). With 3 bases removed from V and 2 bases from J, the gap between germline ends came to 10 bases. The CDR3 has 13 amino acids. Germline CDR1 is GTSNPN and CDR2 is SVGIG (reference sequence).

The chain links TRBV27 to TRBJ2-1; D not certain. The CDR3 consists of 13 residues. Trimming took off 5 bases at V and 9 bases at J, with 14 bases between the two ends. Germline CDR1 and CDR2: MNHEY and SMNVEV (reference sequence). Here the CDR3 reads CASSHTSGGEQFF. DNA of the CDR3: TGTGCCAGCAGTCACACCTCCGGTGGTGAGCAGTTCTTC.

The rearrangement joins TRBV5-1 to TRBJ2-5, with D unresolved. This CDR3 comprises 12 residues. CDR1 is SGHRS and CDR2 is YFSETQ in the germline V gene. Trimming cost V 4 bases and J 0 bases, with 4 bases left between them. Written as DNA, the CDR3 is TGCGCCAGCAGCCTAGACCAAGAGACCCAGTACTTC. It translates to CASSLDQETQYF.

The V gene is TRBV19, the J gene TRBJ1-5, with TRBD1 as a possible D gene (6 bases). The CDR3 covers 20 residues. Germline CDR1 reads LNHDA; CDR2 reads SQIVND (reference sequence). The germline V and J ends were trimmed by 5 bases and 3 bases, with 29 bases remaining between them. The CDR3 loop reads CASSWAGLARGYRTNQPQHF. In DNA, the CDR3 is TGTGCCAGTAGTTGGGCCGGCTTGGCCAGGGGATACCGAACCAATCAGCCCCAGCATTTT.

This rearrangement joins TRBV5-8 to TRBJ1-2; a possible D gene is TRBD1 (6 bases). The CDR3 totals 15 residues. The germline CDR1 and CDR2 sequences are SGHTS and YDEGEE. Trimming stripped 2 bases from V and 0 bases from J, with 11 bases between. CDR3 bases: TGTGCCAGCAGCTTAAGCAGGGGAGCTAACTATGGCTACACCTTC. Translation: CASSLSRGANYGYTF.

As DNA, the CDR3 is TGTGCCAGCAGCGGAACCGGGACAGGGCCAGATACGCAGTATTTT. Translating gives CASSGTGTGPDTQYF. The rearrangement uses TRBV9 and TRBJ2-3, with 9 bases matching TRBD1. CDR3 length: 15 residues. Germline CDR1 reads SGDLS; CDR2 reads YYNGEE. With V trimmed by 3 bases and J by 4 bases, 6 bases remained unmatched.

J is TRBJ2-1 and V is TRBV5-1; D is perhaps TRBD2 (7 bases). Looked up from germline, CDR1 is SGHRS and CDR2 is YFSETQ. The CDR3 is 15 amino acids. V was clipped by 2 bases and J by 4 bases, with 13 bases between them. The CDR3 here is CASSLGEGVYNEQFF. CDR3 sequence (DNA): TGCGCCAGCAGCTTAGGGGAGGGGGTGTACAATGAGCAGTTCTTC.

This chain uses TRBV5-8 with TRBJ2-7; TRBD1 matches 7 bases. The CDR3 sequence is 13 residues long. The trim removed 10 bases at V and 3 bases at J, leaving 10 bases unmatched. CDR1 and CDR2 from the germline V gene are SGHTS and YDEGEE. The CDR3 sequence is CASRRDRGYEQYF. As DNA, the CDR3 is TGTGCCTCTCGCCGGGACAGAGGCTACGAGCAGTACTTC. The full variable domain, its missing parts supplied by reference TRBV5-8 and TRBJ2-7, is EAGVTQSPTHLIKTRGQQATLRCSPISGHTSVYWYQQALGLGLQFLLWYDEGEERNRGNFPPRFSGRQFPNYSSELNVNALELEDSALYLCASRRDRGYEQYFGPGTRLTVT.

This clone was observed a few times. The chain employs TRBV29-1 and TRBJ2-1; TRBD1 matches 10 bases. V dropped 2 bases and J dropped 10; count of bases not matched to a gene: 2. Per the germline V gene, CDR1 is SQVTM and CDR2 is ANQGSEA. CDR3 size: 12 residues. CDR3 in amino acids: CSVEKTGGEQFF. CDR3 sequence (DNA): TGCAGCGTTGAAAAGACAGGGGGCGAGCAGTTCTTC.

This clone rates as medium-sized (0.01 to 0.1%). The same CDR3 also results from other DNA sequences found in this sample. The chain uses TRBV5-4 and TRBJ1-5; D is undetermined. The CDR3 contains 13 residues. V lost 2 bases and J 4 bases, leaving 7 bases between the germline ends. CDR1 and CDR2 (germline): SGHNT, YYREEE (reference sequence). CDR3: CASSFEGNQPQHF. In DNA, the CDR3 is TGTGCCAGCAGCTTTGAGGGAAATCAGCCCCAGCATTTT.

V and J are TRBV10-3 and TRBJ1-4; the D gene is possibly TRBD1 (6 bases). The V gene's germline CDR1 is ENHRY and CDR2 SYGVKD. There are 15 residues in the CDR3. Trimming took 5 bases from V and 3 from J, leaving 13 bases between them. Here the CDR3 reads CAISLGGEANEKLFF. CDR3 coding DNA: TGTGCCATCAGTTTAGGGGGAGAGGCTAATGAAAAACTGTTTTTT.

This clone has a single count. This rearrangement joins TRBV6-5 to TRBJ1-4; no reliable D call. CDR3 size: 14 residues. The ends were cut back, 6 bases at V and 8 bases at J, with 16 bases in the middle. Germline values: CDR1 MNHEY, CDR2 SVGAGI. The CDR3 is CASSPSLLYEKLFF. The CDR3 DNA reads TGTGCCAGCAGCCCGAGTTTATTGTACGAAAAACTGTTTTTT.

The genes are TRBV5-1 and TRBJ2-5; TRBD2 might be the D (5 bases). The CDR3 consists of 14 residues. The V end was cut by 0 bases, the J end by 4 bases, with 10 bases between. Per germline, CDR1 SGHRS and CDR2 YFSETQ. CDR3 DNA sequence: TGCGCCAGCAGCTTGGCCTCGAGGGTAGAGACCCAGTACTTC. Translating gives CASSLASRVETQYF. The whole variable domain, remainder taken from reference TRBV5-1 and TRBJ2-5, is KAGVTQTPRYLIKTRGQQVTLSCSPISGHRSVSWYQQTPGQGLQFLFEYFSETQRNKGNFPGRFSGRQFSNSRSEMNVSTLELGDSALYLCASSLASRVETQYFGPGTRLLVL.

V and J are TRBV6-1 and TRBJ2-1, with 8 bases identical to TRBD1. CDR1 MNHNS and CDR2 SASEGT come from the germline V gene. CDR3 size: 14 residues. V shed 6 bases and J 4 bases; nucleotides not matched to a gene: 5. The CDR3 loop is CASRDDRGYNEQFF. The DNA for the CDR3 is TGTGCCAGCAGAGACGACAGGGGATACAATGAGCAGTTCTTC.

This rearrangement joins TRBV15 to TRBJ1-1; no clear D gene. The V gene lost 0 bases and the J gene lost 1 base, with 9 bases spanning the gap. Per germline, CDR1 LNHNV and CDR2 YYDKDF (reference sequence). The length of the CDR3 is 15 residues. This CDR3 is CATSRDYSTNTEAFF. The CDR3, as DNA: TGTGCCACCAGCAGAGATTACAGTACGAACACTGAAGCTTTCTTT.

V usage is TRBV7-8 and J usage is TRBJ1-2; TRBD1 matches 7 bases. Looked up from germline, CDR1 is SGHVS and CDR2 is FQNEAQ. The CDR3 has 18 residues. V dropped 4 bases and J dropped 3; count of bases not matched to a gene: 17. The CDR3 nucleotides read TGTGCCAGCAGCTCCACCGAACCCTGGACAGGAATCGACTATGGCTACACCTTC. It is translated as CASSSTEPWTGIDYGYTF.

The chain couples TRBV7-2 to TRBJ1-1; D call uncertain. This CDR3 has 13 residues. V was cut by 1 base and J by 4 bases, with 7 bases left in between. Germline assignment: CDR1 SGHTA and CDR2 FQGNSA. This CDR3 is CASSLEVLTEAFF. The CDR3 DNA is TGTGCCAGCAGCTTAGAGGTCCTCACTGAAGCTTTCTTT.

This rearrangement joins TRBV6-5 to TRBJ2-5; 8 nucleotides agree with TRBD1. The trim removed 6 bases at V and 2 bases at J, leaving 8 bases unmatched. The CDR3 extends over 15 amino acids. Germline lookup yields CDR1 MNHEY and CDR2 SVGAGI. CDR3 DNA sequence: TGTGCCAGCAGGTCACAGGGGGTACCACAAGAGACCCAGTACTTC. Its protein product is CASRSQGVPQETQYF.

This clone is medium-sized (0.01 to 0.1%). The chain combines TRBV29-1 with TRBJ1-2; tentative D call: TRBD1 (6 bases). Trimming removed 8 bases from V and 7 bases from J, with 14 bases in between. Germline-derived CDR1 and CDR2 are SQVTM and ANQGSEA. The CDR3 has 11 amino acids. The CDR3 sequence is CSTTRGGGYTF. The CDR3 DNA sequence: TGCAGCACCACCAGGGGCGGTGGCTACACCTTC.